This T cell receptor (beta chain) was recovered during a study of T cell responses to AZD1222 COVID-19 vaccine (dated by TCRdb to about 2021). About the investigation overall: A total of around 240 trial participants underwent TCR sequencing, of whom more than 200 had received two doses of AZD1222 and about 25 had received two doses of the MenACWY control vaccine. Trial participants were enrolled by age into subgroups of 18-55, 56-69 and 70-plus years, and around 150, 29 and 61 TCR-sequenced participants, respectively, were included in these subgroups.

The CDR3 regions of human TCRbeta chains were analyzed by immunosequencing. Per the authors' processing: Repertoire TCRs were checked for matches against a reference library of SARS-CoV-2-specific TCRs that had been generated using the MIRA antigen-specificity platform. Breadth meant the fraction of unique TCRs that were SARS-CoV-2-associated, whereas depth meant the fraction of total T cells that were SARS-CoV-2-associated. Each spike-specific TCR was assigned to its reactive spike region and to a CD4 or CD8 class using the MIRA data. Log10-transformed breadth and depth values were compared by one-way ANOVA with Sidak's multiple comparisons tests. The source is immuneACCESS, and TCRdb retained only in-frame sequences with V and J called. Part of the clones is not carried over; for the studies checked, unresolved V genes explain less than half of this, and the remainder is unexplained. The DNA gave D and trimming, while V, J and clone size come from that table. This sample comprises approximately 120,000 clones, 89% of them detected only once. 8% to 10% of the sample lies in the top ten.

V trim: 5 bases; J trim: 4 bases; unmatched bases: 8. Reading the germline V gene (reference sequence) gives CDR1 SSHAT and CDR2 FNYEAQ. The CDR3 runs 15 residues from the cysteine to the phenylalanine. CDR3 DNA is the only sequence kept; it has 45 bases, read in frame from the first base. The study at large found these results: Because no day 14 peak-response samples were available, the repertoires could be characterized only after the peak T cell response. After two AZD1222 doses, both the breadth and the depth of spike-specific TCRs were significantly higher than at day 0 and than in MenACWY recipients. Vaccine-associated CD4 TCRs spanned the whole spike protein, with dominant responses in regions 160-218 and 743-854. Epitopes outside the regions mutated in the B.1.351 and B.1.1.7 variants were reportedly recognized by nearly half of the unique spike-specific TCRs. Conclusions about previously exposed vaccinees are limited, since just 5 or 6 AZD1222 recipients were seropositive for SARS-CoV-2 at baseline. In the small 56-69-year group, the increase in depth fell short of significance, most likely because of low power. Most participants were white British and females outnumbered males, and the authors suggested that clonal diversity may have been underestimated.

About this clone itself: The target of this receptor is not known. No much larger clone exists at a distance of one base, and base qualities are not known.

Read against the paper, the sample's time point label means: about 28 days (+/-7) after the second vaccine dose. AZD1222 recipients whose second dose came at about 4 weeks and those whose second dose came at about 12 weeks were combined into one group, since spike-specific TCR depth and breadth did not differ between the two schedules. The vaccinee samples were drawn from two UK trials, COV001 and COV002, one of which was a single-blind randomized controlled phase 2/3 trial testing AZD1222 (ChAdOx1 nCoV-19) in healthy adults. For TCRbeta chain sequencing, PBMC samples were collected from trial participants at day 0 and at day 28 after the second dose.

Sequences were derived from peripheral blood, sampled 28 days after the second AZD1222 dose. This sequence uses TRBV7-7 and TRBJ2-7, with TRBD2 identical over 10 junction bases. The TCR comes from an adult who received the AZD1222 COVID-19 vaccine. The CDR3 region has the sequence CASSPFLAGEYEQYF. The DNA sequence is TGTGCCAGCAGCCCCTTCCTAGCGGGAGAATACGAGCAGTACTTC.